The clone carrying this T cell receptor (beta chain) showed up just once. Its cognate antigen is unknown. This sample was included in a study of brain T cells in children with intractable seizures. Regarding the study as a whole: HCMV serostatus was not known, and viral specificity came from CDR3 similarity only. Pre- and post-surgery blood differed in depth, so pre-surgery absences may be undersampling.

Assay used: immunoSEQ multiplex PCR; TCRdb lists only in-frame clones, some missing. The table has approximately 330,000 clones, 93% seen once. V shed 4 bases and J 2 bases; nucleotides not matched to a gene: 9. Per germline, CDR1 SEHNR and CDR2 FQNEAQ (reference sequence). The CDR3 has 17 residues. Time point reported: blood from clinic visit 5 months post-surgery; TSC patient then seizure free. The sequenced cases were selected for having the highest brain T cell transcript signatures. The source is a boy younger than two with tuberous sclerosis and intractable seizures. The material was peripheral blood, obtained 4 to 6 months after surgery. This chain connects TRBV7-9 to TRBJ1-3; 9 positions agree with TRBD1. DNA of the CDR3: TGTGCCAGCAGCTCCGGACAGGGGATATTTGCTGGAAACACCATATATTTT. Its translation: CASSSGQGIFAGNTIYF. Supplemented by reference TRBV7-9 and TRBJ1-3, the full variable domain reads DTGVSQNPRHKITKRGQNVTFRCDPISEHNRLYWYRQTLGQGPEFLTYFQNEAQLEKSRLLSDRFSAERPKGSFSTLEIQRTEQGDSAMYLCASSSGQGIFAGNTIYFGEGSWLTVV.